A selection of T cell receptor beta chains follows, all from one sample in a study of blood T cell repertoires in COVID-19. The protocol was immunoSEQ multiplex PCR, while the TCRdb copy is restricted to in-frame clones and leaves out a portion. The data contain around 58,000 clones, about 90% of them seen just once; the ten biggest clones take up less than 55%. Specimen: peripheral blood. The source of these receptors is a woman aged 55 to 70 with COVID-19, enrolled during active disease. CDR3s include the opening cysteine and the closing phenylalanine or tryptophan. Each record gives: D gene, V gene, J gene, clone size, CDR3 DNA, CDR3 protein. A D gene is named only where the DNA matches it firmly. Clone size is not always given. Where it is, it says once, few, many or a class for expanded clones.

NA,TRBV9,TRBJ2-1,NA,TGTGCCAGCAGCGCCAAGTACCAGGGGAGCTCCTACAATGAGCAGTTCTTC,CASSAKYQGSSYNEQFF
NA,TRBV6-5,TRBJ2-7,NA,TGTGCCAGCAGTTCCGATGAAACAGTTTACGAGCAGTACTTC,CASSSDETVYEQYF
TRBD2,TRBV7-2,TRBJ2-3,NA,TGTGCCAGCAGCCTAAGACTAGCGGGAGCGGGAGATACGCAGTATTTT,CASSLRLAGAGDTQYF
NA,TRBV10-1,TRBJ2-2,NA,TGCGCCAGCAGTAGTGACAGGTCGAACACCGGGGAGCTGTTTTTT,CASSSDRSNTGELFF
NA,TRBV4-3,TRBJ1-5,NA,TGCGCCAGCAGCCAGGGGAGACGGAGCAATCAGCCCCAGCATTTT,CASSQGRRSNQPQHF
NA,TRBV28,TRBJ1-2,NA,TGTGCCAGCAGTTCATTAGGGGGGGGCTATGGCTACACCTTC,CASSSLGGGYGYTF
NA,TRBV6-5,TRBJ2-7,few,TGTGCCAGCAGTTACTCGGGGGCTCTCCCATCCTACGAGCAGTACTTC,CASSYSGALPSYEQYF
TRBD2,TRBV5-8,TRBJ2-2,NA,TGTGCCAGCAACTCCGGGGGGGGAAACACCGGGGAGCTGTTTTTT,CASNSGGGNTGELFF
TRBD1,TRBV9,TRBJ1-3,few,TGTGCCAGCAGCGTAGTGGGGACAGGGTCTGGAAACACCATATATTTT,CASSVVGTGSGNTIYF
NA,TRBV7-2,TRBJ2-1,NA,TGTGCCAGCAGCCCCGAAGGGAGGACCGAGCAGTTCTTC,CASSPEGRTEQFF
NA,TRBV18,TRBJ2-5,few,TGTGCCAGCTCACTTCAGACAGGCAAAGAGACCCAGTACTTC,CASSLQTGKETQYF
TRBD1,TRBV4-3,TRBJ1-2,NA,TGCGCCAGCAGCTCCCCGGGCAGGGGGGTTGATGGCTACACCTTC,CASSSPGRGVDGYTF
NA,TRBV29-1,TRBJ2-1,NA,TGCAGCGTTTTACCCCAGGGGGAGGACAATGAGCAGTTCTTC,CSVLPQGEDNEQFF
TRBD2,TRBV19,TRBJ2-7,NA,TGTGCCAGTAGCCGATGGGGGAGGACTAGCGGGAACTACGAGCAGTACTTC,CASSRWGRTSGNYEQYF
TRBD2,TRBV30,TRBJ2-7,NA,TGTGCCTGGAGTGGTTCGCGGGCGGGAGCCTACGAGCAGTACTTC,CAWSGSRAGAYEQYF
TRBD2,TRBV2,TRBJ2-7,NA,TGTGCCAGCGGGAGGGCAGAATACGAGCAGTACTTC,CASGRAEYEQYF
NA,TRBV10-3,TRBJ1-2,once,TGTGCCATCAGTGGGAGAAACGGAATTAACTATGGCTACACCTTC,CAISGRNGINYGYTF
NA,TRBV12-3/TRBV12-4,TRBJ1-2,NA,TGTGCCAGCAGTTTGGCAGACTATGGCTACACCTTC,CASSLADYGYTF
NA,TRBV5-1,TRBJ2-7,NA,TGCGCCAGCAGCTTACTCGCTCTAGAAGGCGAGCAGTACTTC,CASSLLALEGEQYF
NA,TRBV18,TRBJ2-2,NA,TGTGCCAGCTCACCCATCGGACAGACTAACACCGGGGAGCTGTTTTTT,CASSPIGQTNTGELFF
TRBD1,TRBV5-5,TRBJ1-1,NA,TGTGCCAGCAGCCCCCAGGGACAGGCATTAGGTGCTTTCTTT,CASSPQGQALGAFF
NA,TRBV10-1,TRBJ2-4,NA,TGCGCCAGCAGTGAGTCGACAGGAGAAAACATTCAGTACTTC,CASSESTGENIQYF
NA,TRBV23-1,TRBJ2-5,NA,TGCGCCAGCAGTCAATCTGACAGTGCGAAGGAGACCCAGTACTTC,CASSQSDSAKETQYF
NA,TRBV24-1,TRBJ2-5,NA,TGTGCCACCAGTGACCTACAAGAGACCCAGTACTTC,CATSDLQETQYF
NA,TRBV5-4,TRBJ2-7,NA,TGTGCCAGCAGCTCGCAGTACGAGCAGTACTTC,CASSSQYEQYF
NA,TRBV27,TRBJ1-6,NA,TGTGCCAGCAGTTTATCGCGTTCACCCCTCCACTTT,CASSLSRSPLHF
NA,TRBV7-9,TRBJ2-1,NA,TGTGCCAGCAGCCTCGAGGTAGCGGCTTACAATGAGCAGTTCTTC,CASSLEVAAYNEQFF
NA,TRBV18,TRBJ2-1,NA,TGTGCCAGCTCGTCACAGGGTCGCGACAATGAGCAGTTCTTC,CASSSQGRDNEQFF
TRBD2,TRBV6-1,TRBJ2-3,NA,TGTGCCAGCAGTGAACTGGGACCAGGACTAGCGGGAGGTCAAGATACGCAGTATTTT,CASSELGPGLAGGQDTQYF